Described below is a single T cell receptor beta chain sequence and its context. The source of the sample is a study of control samples from healthy donors and cancer patients. V lost 8 bases and J lost 6; bases outside the gene matches: 8. The CDR3 runs to 13 residues. Germline V gene sequence: CDR1 MNHEY, CDR2 SVGAGI. Profiled with immunoSEQ multiplex PCR; TCRdb holds only in-frame clones, not every one. There are under 150,000 clones in the sample; around 87% occur only once, and around 1.1% lies in the top ten. The origin of this receptor is a woman in her 50s with colorectal cancer. The V and J genes are TRBV6-5 and TRBJ2-7, with 9 bases identical to TRBD2. What was sequenced was PBMCs. CDR3 nucleotide sequence: TGTGCCAGCTGGAGGCGGGGGGGGTCCGAGCAGTACTTC. It translates to CASWRRGGSEQYF.